This T cell receptor beta chain was recovered during a study of T cells in Graves' hyperthyroidism and ophthalmopathy (dated by TCRdb to about 2019). With respect to the entire study: Peripheral blood samples were taken at the time of initial diagnosis, prior to any treatment. The roughly 100 discovery patients were randomly divided into training and test sets at a 7:3 ratio. Prospective prediction of ophthalmopathy was tested in an independent validation cohort consisting of about 19 hyperthyroidism patients and more than 15 patients who later progressed to ophthalmopathy. To identify distinguishing TCR V-J signatures, a discovery cohort of 100 or so patients was used, comprising 40 to 45 with Graves' ophthalmopathy and around 57 with stable Graves' hyperthyroidism. According to the paper, TCR Vbeta CDR3 sequencing was carried out on roughly 130 peripheral blood samples, which came from under 50 ophthalmopathy, about 75 hyperthyroidism and roughly 17 progressor patients. In over five Graves' hyperthyroidism patients, the study also compared T-cell repertoires from thyroid tissue with T-cell repertoires from blood. After blood sampling, hyperthyroidism patients were treated with methimazole at a starting dose of 30 mg daily, and ophthalmopathy patients were treated with high-dose intravenous methylprednisolone. What the study reported, not specific to this receptor: A 13 V-J signature model separated ophthalmopathy from stable hyperthyroidism, with approximately 86% sensitivity and roughly 82% specificity in cross-validation and 80%/75% in testing. Sample size was not statistically predetermined, and investigators were not blinded to group allocation. During validation, the model predicted progression to ophthalmopathy a median of around 6 months ahead of onset, with roughly 65% sensitivity and 72% to 85% specificity. Most expanded thyroid clonotypes (frequency above 0.001) were also detected in blood, a finding suggesting that blood repertoires may reflect thyroid immune responses.

Comments on this clonotype: No antigen is known for it. Base qualities were left out, and no much larger clone turns up one base away.

The TCR beta CDR3 regions were amplified from RNA transcripts. The first round of RT-PCR for the TCR CDR3 was performed with the HTBI primer set and the Qiagen OneStep RT-PCR kit. A second multiplex PCR round built the libraries, followed by size selection and purification. Libraries were sequenced paired-end with 100 bp reads on an Illumina HiSeq2000. As for the authors' bioinformatics: SOAPnuke was used to process the raw data, removing reads that contained adapters or uncalled bases, had a mean Phred below 15, or lacked an exact match to the constant primer or identifier. COPE v1.2.5 was used to merge the high-quality paired reads, and each unique nucleotide sequence was defined as a clonotype. Clonotypes were aligned to IMGT TRBV, TRBD and TRBJ reference segments using MiTCR v1.1. Only V-J combinations with frequency above 0.0001, covering about 99% of repertoires, were analysed. A TCS score was defined as the ratio between F50 (clonal expansion) and ExV (chaos), using BLOSUM62-based TCRdist between CDR3 peptides within each V-J. Welch's t-statistics and random forest reduced roughly 530 V-J features to around 14, which were used in a naive Bayes classifier (R e1071). TCRdb redid the processing of the public reads, applying fastp at Q25 and MiXCR, and retained in-frame beta chains. Every distinct CDR3 protein forms one entry, paired with its most common genes and DNA. The V and J calls were not made by the authors but by TCRdb's processing. This sample gives around 600,000 distinct CDR3 sequences in total; less than 20% of them show up just once. The top ten clones comprise under 8% of the sample.

The CDR3 runs 13 amino acids, cysteine and phenylalanine included. The kept DNA is CDR3 alone, 39 bases in frame from the first base. The germline V gene specifies SQVTM as CDR1 and ANQGSEA as CDR2. The junction carries 6 bases between V and J, which are trimmed by 3 bases and 0 bases respectively. Stable Graves' hyperthyroidism was defined as the absence of progression to ophthalmopathy over 18 months of follow-up. The hyperthyroidism patients were between 18 and 65 years old and newly diagnosed, with a disease duration of less than 2 months. Any patient with an uncontrolled infection, another autoimmune disease, pregnancy or lactation was excluded. Diagnoses relied on clinical symptoms, serum thyroxine and TRAb, thyroid ultrasound and orbital computed tomography. PBMCs were separated from 10 ml of fresh peripheral blood using Ficoll-Paque density gradient centrifugation. Total RNA was extracted with Trizol reagent, and quality was checked on an Agilent 2100 Bioanalyzer.

The rearrangement combines TRBV29-1 with TRBJ2-1; the D gene is perhaps TRBD2, from 6 matching bases. Input material: blood. The origin of this receptor is a woman younger than 45 with Graves' hyperthyroidism. CDR3 sequence: CSVDGSSYNEQFF. The base sequence is TGCAGCGTTGACGGGAGCTCCTACAATGAGCAGTTCTTC.